The entry below describes one T cell receptor beta chain. The sample is drawn from a study of monozygotic twins with cystic fibrosis. Generated by immunoSEQ multiplex PCR, the TCRdb table keeps only in-frame clones and is missing some. This sample has around 25,000 clones, with 96% found just once. The CDR3 extends over 13 amino acids. Trimming cost V 1 base and J 12 bases, with 16 bases left between them. Germline lookup yields CDR1 SGHAT and CDR2 FQNNGV. The source of this sequence is a girl aged 2 to 10 with cystic fibrosis. The chain couples TRBV11-2 to TRBJ2-7; a possible D gene is TRBD2 (5 bases). The sample consisted of blood. Written as DNA, the CDR3 is TGTGCCAGCAGCTTAGGAGAGGGCCTTGGTCGGTACTTC. Translation gives CASSLGEGLGRYF.